The rows below give T cell receptor beta chains drawn from one sample of a study of CD8 T cells in Susac syndrome. In TCRdb, the immunoSEQ multiplex PCR reads were re-called with MiXCR into one record per CDR3 protein. The sample consists of fewer than 150,000 distinct CDR3 sequences, approximately 89% of them appearing once. The sample comprised CD8+ T cells from PBMCs. All receptors derive from a human donor with multiple sclerosis. The CDR3 runs from the conserved cysteine through the conserved F or W. A D gene is named only where the DNA matches it firmly. Some rows mark clone size as missing; the rest say once, few, many or name a class of expanded clone.

>-|-|TRBJ2-5|14|TRBV28
TGTGCCAGCAGTTTAGTTCCTAGCTCCGAGACCCAGTACTTC
CASSLVPSSETQYF
>TRBD1|-|TRBJ2-7|12|TRBV5-6
TGTGCCAGCAGCTGGGGGACAGGGGAGCAGTACTTC
CASSWGTGEQYF
>TRBD1|-|TRBJ1-6|16|TRBV9
TGTGCCAGCAGCCGGGCCGACAGGGCATTTAATTCACCCCTCCACTTT
CASSRADRAFNSPLHF
>-|-|TRBJ2-1|16|TRBV10-1
TGCGCCAGCAGTGAGTCGTCAGCGGTCACCAACAATGAGCAGTTCTTC
CASSESSAVTNNEQFF
>-|once|TRBJ2-1|11|TRBV4-2
TGTGCCAGCAGACTGGACAATGAGCAGTTCTTC
CASRLDNEQFF
>TRBD2|-|TRBJ2-2|18|TRBV25-1
TGTGCCAGCAGTGAATACCTAGCGGGAGGCCCCCTGGGCGGGGAGCTGTTTTTT
CASSEYLAGGPLGGELFF
>TRBD1|-|TRBJ1-2|21|TRBV4-1
TGCGCCAGCAGCCAAGATATGAGACAGGGGGCAGGCACGTCTACTAACTATGGCTACACCTTC
CASSQDMRQGAGTSTNYGYTF
>TRBD1|few|TRBJ1-1|14|TRBV19
TGTGCCAGTAGTTGGACAGGGATGAACACTGAAGCTTTCTTT
CASSWTGMNTEAFF
>-|-|TRBJ2-2|14|TRBV2
TGTGCCAGCTATATTCGGGAGAACACCGGGGAGCTGTTTTTT
CASYIRENTGELFF
>TRBD2|-|TRBJ2-1|13|TRBV24-1
TGTGCCACCAGACTAGCGGGAGACAATGAGCAGTTCTTC
CATRLAGDNEQFF
>-|-|TRBJ1-1|14|TRBV5-1
TGCGCCAGCAGCTTGCGGACCATGAACACTGAAGCTTTCTTT
CASSLRTMNTEAFF
>TRBD2|-|TRBJ2-7|15|TRBV27
TGTGCCAGCAGTTCCCTAGCGGGTGGAACCTACGAGCAGTACTTC
CASSSLAGGTYEQYF
>TRBD1|-|TRBJ1-6|17|TRBV7-9
TGTGCCAGCAGCTACCCTATTCCGGGACAGGATAATTCACCCCTCCACTTT
CASSYPIPGQDNSPLHF
>-|-|TRBJ1-1|12|TRBV12-3/TRBV12-4
TGTGCCAGCAGTTTAAGGGAGACTGAAGCTTTCTTT
CASSLRETEAFF
>-|once|TRBJ1-1|11|TRBV20-1
TGCAGTGCTAGGGAGACGACTGAAGCTTTCTTT
CSARETTEAFF